This TCR beta chain comes out of a study of CD8 T cells in ankylosing spondylitis. Notes on the study in general: Roughly eight highly homologous variants formed a TCR beta motif that appeared characteristic of ankylosing spondylitis blood.

This clonotype was counted at least ten times. The antigen is unknown. TCRdb called the 5' RACE reads again in MiXCR, with one record for every CDR3 protein. The sample gives over 700,000 distinct CDR3 sequences, about 20% of which show up once; around 19% is in the top ten. CDR3 length: 14 residues. V lost 3 bases and J lost 4; bases outside the gene matches: 4. CDR1 and CDR2 from the germline V gene are MGHRA and YSYEKL. The source of this sequence is a male donor with ankylosing spondylitis. The specimen sequenced was blood, either unsorted or a sorted T cell fraction (not recorded which). V usage is TRBV4-1 and J usage is TRBJ1-2; 8 bases map to TRBD1. The CDR3 is CASSHRQGTYGYTF. The CDR3 DNA reads as TGCGCCAGCAGCCACCGACAGGGGACCTATGGCTACACCTTC.